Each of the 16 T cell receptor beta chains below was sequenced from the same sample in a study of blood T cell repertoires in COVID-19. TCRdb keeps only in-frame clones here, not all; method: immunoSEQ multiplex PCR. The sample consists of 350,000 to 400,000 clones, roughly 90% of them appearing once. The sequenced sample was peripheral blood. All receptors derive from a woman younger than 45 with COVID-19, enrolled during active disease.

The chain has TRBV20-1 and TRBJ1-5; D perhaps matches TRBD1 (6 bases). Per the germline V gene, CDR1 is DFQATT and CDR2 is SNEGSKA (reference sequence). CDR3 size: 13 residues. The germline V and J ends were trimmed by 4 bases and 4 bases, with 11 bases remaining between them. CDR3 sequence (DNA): TGCAGTGCTACTGAGGGGACAAATCAGCCCCAGCATTTT. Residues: CSATEGTNQPQHF.

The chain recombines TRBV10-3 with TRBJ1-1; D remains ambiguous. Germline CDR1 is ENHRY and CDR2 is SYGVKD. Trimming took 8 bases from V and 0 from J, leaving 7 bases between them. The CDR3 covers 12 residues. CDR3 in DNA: TGTGCCATCGGGCAGCTGAACACTGAAGCTTTCTTT. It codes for CAIGQLNTEAFF.

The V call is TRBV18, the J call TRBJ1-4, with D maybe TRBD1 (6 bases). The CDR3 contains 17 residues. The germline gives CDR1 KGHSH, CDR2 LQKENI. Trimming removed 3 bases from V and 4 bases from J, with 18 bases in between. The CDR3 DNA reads TGTGCCAGCTCACCCGAACAGGGCAGTCTTGGTAATGAAAAACTGTTTTTT. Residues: CASSPEQGSLGNEKLFF.

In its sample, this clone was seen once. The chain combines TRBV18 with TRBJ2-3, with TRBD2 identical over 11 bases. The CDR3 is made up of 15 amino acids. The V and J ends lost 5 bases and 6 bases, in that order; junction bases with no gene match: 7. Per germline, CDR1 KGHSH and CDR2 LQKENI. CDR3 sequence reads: CASSSLAGGTDTQYF. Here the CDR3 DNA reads TGTGCCAGCTCATCGTTAGCGGGAGGGACCGATACGCAGTATTTT.

In DNA, the CDR3 is TGCGCCAGCGCGCTTCTTCAGACAGGGCCGTGGGAGACCCAGTACTTC. Protein product: CASALLQTGPWETQYF. The chain combines TRBV10-1 with TRBJ2-5, with TRBD1 identical over 7 bases. This CDR3 has 16 amino acids. Trimming cost V 8 bases and J 5 bases; bases outside gene matches: 17. Germline V gene data show CDR1 as WNHNN and CDR2 as SYGVQD (reference sequence).

The CDR3 protein is CASSHYRNNEQFF. CDR3 nucleotides: TGTGCCAGCAGCCACTATAGGAACAATGAGCAGTTCTTC. The chain recombines TRBV7-9 with TRBJ2-1, with unresolved D. The CDR3 has 13 amino acids. Germline lookup yields CDR1 SEHNR and CDR2 FQNEAQ (reference sequence). The germline V and J ends were trimmed by 5 bases and 5 bases, with 10 bases remaining between them.

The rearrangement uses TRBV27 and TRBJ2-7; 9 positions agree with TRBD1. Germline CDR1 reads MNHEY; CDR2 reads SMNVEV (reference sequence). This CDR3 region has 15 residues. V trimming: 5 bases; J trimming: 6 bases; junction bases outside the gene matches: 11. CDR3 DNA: TGTGCCAGCAGTCAACCGGGACAGGGCACGGCCGAGCAGTACTTC. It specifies CASSQPGQGTAEQYF.

CDR3 region: CASSLVFGGGVAAEQFF. The CDR3 DNA sequence: TGTGCCAGCAGCTTAGTCTTTGGCGGGGGGGTGGCGGCTGAGCAGTTCTTC. The J gene is TRBJ2-1, the V gene TRBV7-2, with TRBD2 identical over 9 bases. With 1 base clipped from V and 9 bases from J, the junction kept 13 bases outside the gene matches. CDR3 length: 17 residues. CDR1 and CDR2 (germline): SGHTA, FQGNSA.

This CDR3 is CASSRDTQETQYF. The CDR3 DNA sequence: TGTGCCAGCAGCCGGGACACCCAAGAGACCCAGTACTTC. The V call is TRBV5-6, the J call TRBJ2-5, with D tentatively TRBD1 (6 bases). Germline CDR1 is SGHDT and CDR2 is YYEEEE. V lost 4 bases and J 1 base, leaving 8 bases between the germline ends. This CDR3 is 13 amino acids long.

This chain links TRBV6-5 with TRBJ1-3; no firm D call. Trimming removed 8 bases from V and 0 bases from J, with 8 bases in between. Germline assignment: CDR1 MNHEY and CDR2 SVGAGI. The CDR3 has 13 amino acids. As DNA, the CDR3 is TGTGCCAGCGGGCTGCACTCTGGAAACACCATATATTTT. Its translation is CASGLHSGNTIYF.

The DNA of the CDR3 is TGTGCCAGCAGCTTAGTCTTTGGGCAGTCGAACACCGGGGAGCTGTTTTTT. Its protein product is CASSLVFGQSNTGELFF. V and J are TRBV7-2 and TRBJ2-2, with D uncertain. Trimming shortened V by 1 base and J by 0 bases, and 12 bases separated the two germline ends. CDR1 is SGHTA and CDR2 is FQGNSA in the germline V gene. The CDR3 loop spans 17 amino acids.

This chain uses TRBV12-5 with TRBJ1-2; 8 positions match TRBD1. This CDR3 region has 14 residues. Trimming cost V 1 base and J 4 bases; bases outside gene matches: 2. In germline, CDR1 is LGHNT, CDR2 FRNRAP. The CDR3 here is CASGLGTGSYGYTF. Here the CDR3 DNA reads TGTGCTAGTGGTTTGGGGACAGGGTCCTATGGCTACACCTTC.

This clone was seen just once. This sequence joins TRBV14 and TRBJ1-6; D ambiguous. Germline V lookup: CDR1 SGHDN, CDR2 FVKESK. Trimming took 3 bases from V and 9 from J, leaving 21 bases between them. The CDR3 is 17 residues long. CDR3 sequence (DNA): TGTGCCAGCAGCCACGGATCCCTCTCGCCGCGGGGTTCACCCCTCCACTTT. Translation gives CASSHGSLSPRGSPLHF.

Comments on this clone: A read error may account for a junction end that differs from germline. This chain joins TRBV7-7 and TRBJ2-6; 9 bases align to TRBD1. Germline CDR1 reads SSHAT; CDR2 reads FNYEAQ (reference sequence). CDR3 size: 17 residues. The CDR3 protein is CASSSGQGTSGANVLTF. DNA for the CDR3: TGTGCTAGCAGCTCAGGACAGGGGACCTCTGGGGCCAACGTCCTGACTTTC.

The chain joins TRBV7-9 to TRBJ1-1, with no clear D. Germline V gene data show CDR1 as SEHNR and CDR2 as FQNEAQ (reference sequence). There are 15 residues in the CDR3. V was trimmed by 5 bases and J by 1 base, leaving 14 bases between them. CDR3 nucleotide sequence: TGTGCCAGCAGCCCGCGCGGCGCGGCGAACACTGAAGCTTTCTTT. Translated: CASSPRGAANTEAFF.

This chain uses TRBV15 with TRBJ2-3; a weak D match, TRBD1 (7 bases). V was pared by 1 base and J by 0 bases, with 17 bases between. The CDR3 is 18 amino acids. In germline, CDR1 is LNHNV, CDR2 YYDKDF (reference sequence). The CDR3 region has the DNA TGTGCCACCAGCAGAGGAGGTCGGCAGGGGGGTAGCACAGATACGCAGTATTTT. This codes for CATSRGGRQGGSTDTQYF.